The 22 T cell receptor beta chains listed next were all sequenced from one sample in a study of cytomegalovirus exposure and HLA in healthy donors. The protocol was immunoSEQ multiplex PCR, while the TCRdb copy is restricted to in-frame clones and leaves out a portion. Counted here are a few hundred thousand clones, more than 75% occurring once; the ten biggest clones make up approximately 12%. Source material: PBMCs. The receptor source for this set is a man between 18 and 35 years old in good health and CMV-seropositive.

The CDR3 nucleotides are TGTGCCAGCAGCGTAGTGGGACTAGCGGGAGTGACACCCTACAATGAGCAGTTCTTC. As protein: CASSVVGLAGVTPYNEQFF. V gene TRBV9 combines with J gene TRBJ2-1; 14 bases agree with TRBD2. The CDR3 sequence is 19 residues long. V lost 0 bases to trimming and J lost 2 bases; unmatched junction nucleotides: 7. From germline, CDR1 is SGDLS and CDR2 YYNGEE.

The chain combines TRBV30 with TRBJ2-5, with 14 bases lining up with TRBD2. The germline CDR1 and CDR2 sequences are GTSNPN and SVGIG (reference sequence). The CDR3 length is 17 residues. Trimming took 2 bases from V and 5 from J; bases not matched to a gene: 10. The CDR3 sequence: CAWSRGTSGSLGETQYF. DNA for the CDR3: TGTGCCTGGAGTCGGGGGACTAGCGGGAGCCTTGGCGAGACCCAGTACTTC.

The V gene is TRBV30, the J gene TRBJ1-1; D ambiguous. The length of the CDR3 is 12 residues. In germline, CDR1 is GTSNPN, CDR2 SVGIG (reference sequence). The V end lost 0 bases, the J end lost 6 bases, and 8 bases lay between the germline ends. This CDR3 is CAWSVLGAEAFF. CDR3 sequence (DNA): TGTGCCTGGAGTGTGTTGGGCGCTGAAGCTTTCTTT.

The chain links TRBV5-4 to TRBJ1-2, with D unclear. In germline, CDR1 is SGHNT, CDR2 YYREEE (reference sequence). The CDR3 length is 15 residues. The V end was cut by 3 bases, the J end by 4 bases, with 16 bases between. In nucleotides, the CDR3 is TGTGCCAGCAGCTCACCAGTGACGGCCCGCTATGGCTACACCTTC. It codes for CASSSPVTARYGYTF.

This chain connects TRBV28 to TRBJ2-6; D might be TRBD1 (5 bases). Per the germline V gene, CDR1 is MDHEN and CDR2 is SYDVKM. V lost 1 base, J lost 4 bases, and 8 bases lay in between. The CDR3 has 15 amino acids. CDR3 DNA sequence: TGTGCCAGCAGTTTATTAGGGGTCGGGGCCAACGTCCTGACTTTC. It specifies CASSLLGVGANVLTF. Filled out from reference TRBV28 and TRBJ2-6, the complete variable domain reads DVKVTQSSRYLVKRTGEKVFLECVQDMDHENMFWYRQDPGLGLRLIYFSYDVKMKEKGDIPEGYSVSREKKERFSLILESASTNQTSMYLCASSLLGVGANVLTFGAGSRLTVL.

This clone is a singleton in its sample. The CDR3 here is CASSKTSGGLTDTQYF. CDR3 in DNA: TGTGCCAGCAGCAAAACGAGCGGGGGACTCACAGATACGCAGTATTTT. The gene calls are TRBV7-9 and TRBJ2-3; 8 bases match TRBD2. This CDR3 region has 16 residues. Germline V gives CDR1 SEHNR, CDR2 FQNEAQ (reference sequence). Losses at the gene ends were 5 bases for V and 2 bases for J; bases not matched to a gene: 9.

The rearrangement uses TRBV29-1 and TRBJ2-3, with TRBD2 matching 10 bases. V trimming: 6 bases; J trimming: 2 bases; junction bases outside the gene matches: 8. There are 15 residues in the CDR3. The V gene's germline CDR1 is SQVTM and CDR2 ANQGSEA. This CDR3 reads CSVTSGAVFTDTQYF. The CDR3 DNA reads as TGCAGCGTCACTAGCGGGGCCGTCTTCACAGATACGCAGTATTTT.

This chain joins TRBV29-1 and TRBJ2-2; D possibly corresponds to TRBD1 (7 bases). CDR1 and CDR2 from the germline V gene are SQVTM and ANQGSEA. The CDR3 covers 14 residues. V shed 5 bases and J shed 5 bases, with 15 bases lying between them. Written as DNA, the CDR3 is TGCAGCGTTCTTTTGGCAGGGGGGACCGGGGAGCTGTTTTTT. This gives the protein CSVLLAGGTGELFF.

CDR3 in DNA: TGTGCCAGCAGCCCCGGGACAGATACCTACAATGAGCAGTTCTTC. This sequence encodes CASSPGTDTYNEQFF. The chain couples TRBV13 to TRBJ2-1, with 7 bases fitting TRBD1. The length of the CDR3 is 15 residues. The V and J ends lost 5 bases and 2 bases, in that order; junction bases with no gene match: 6. The germline CDR1 and CDR2 sequences are PRHDT and FYEKMQ (reference sequence).

CDR3 sequence reads: CASSPGLDALETQYF. CDR3 bases: TGTGCCAGCAGCCCCGGACTAGACGCACTGGAGACCCAGTACTTC. The chain combines TRBV7-9 with TRBJ2-5; 7 bases agree with TRBD2. CDR3 length: 15 amino acids. Germline V lookup: CDR1 SEHNR, CDR2 FQNEAQ (reference sequence). V lost 5 bases to trimming and J lost 5 bases; unmatched junction nucleotides: 11. Variable domain in full (rest from reference TRBV7-9 and TRBJ2-5): DTGVSQNPRHKITKRGQNVTFRCDPISEHNRLYWYRQTLGQGPEFLTYFQNEAQLEKSRLLSDRFSAERPKGSFSTLEIQRTEQGDSAMYLCASSPGLDALETQYFGPGTRLLVL.

The V call is TRBV2, the J call TRBJ1-1, with a tentative D call TRBD1 (5 bases). Trimming removed 6 bases from V and 7 bases from J, with 21 bases in between. The CDR3 length is 15 residues. CDR1 SNHLY and CDR2 FYNNEI come from the germline V gene. The CDR3 reads CASRSGQNLAVEAFF. CDR3 DNA: TGTGCCAGCAGATCTGGACAAAACCTAGCCGTTGAAGCTTTCTTT.

The chain recombines TRBV5-1 with TRBJ2-7; D may be TRBD1 or TRBD2 (5 bases each). Germline loops: CDR1 SGHRS, CDR2 YFSETQ. The CDR3 contains 15 residues. The V end lost 0 bases, the J end lost 2 bases, and 12 bases lay between the germline ends. The CDR3 here is CASSLEPGRTYEQYF. CDR3 bases: TGCGCCAGCAGCTTGGAACCGGGGCGAACCTACGAGCAGTACTTC.

This chain uses TRBV5-4 with TRBJ2-3; 7 bases map to TRBD1. The CDR3 is 12 amino acids. V lost 4 bases, J lost 9 bases, and 5 bases stayed unmatched. Germline CDR1 reads SGHNT; CDR2 reads YYREEE (reference sequence). CDR3 sequence reads: CASSGAQGTQYF. CDR3 DNA sequence: TGTGCCAGCAGCGGAGCACAGGGGACGCAGTATTTT.

The rearrangement uses TRBV13 and TRBJ2-3; 7 nucleotides agree with TRBD1. The trim removed 2 bases at V and 2 bases at J, leaving 7 bases unmatched. In germline, CDR1 is PRHDT, CDR2 FYEKMQ (reference sequence). The CDR3 covers 16 residues. The CDR3 is CASSLIPDRNTDTQYF. In DNA, the CDR3 is TGTGCCAGCAGCTTAATCCCGGACAGGAACACAGATACGCAGTATTTT.

V is TRBV27 and J is TRBJ2-1; TRBD1 aligns across 8 bases. The V gene's germline CDR1 is MNHEY and CDR2 SMNVEV (reference sequence). Losses at the gene ends were 10 bases for V and 8 bases for J; bases not matched to a gene: 10. The CDR3 has 13 amino acids. For the CDR3, the DNA is TGTGCCATCAGGGGGCGCGATATCTATGAGCAGTTCTTC. Protein sequence: CAIRGRDIYEQFF.

This clone appeared once. V is TRBV6-1 and J is TRBJ2-6; 8 positions agree with TRBD1. The CDR3 is 16 residues long. J lost 0 bases, V lost 4 bases, and 2 bases had no gene match. The germline V gene encodes CDR1 MNHNS and CDR2 SASEGT. In DNA, the CDR3 is TGTGCCAGCAGTGGCACAGGGGGCTCTGGGGCCAACGTCCTGACTTTC. Its protein is CASSGTGGSGANVLTF.

J is TRBJ2-1 and V is TRBV6-6, with 13 nucleotides matching TRBD2. The CDR3 spans 16 residues. CDR1 and CDR2 from the germline V gene are MNHNY and SVGAGI (reference sequence). V lost 0 bases to trimming and J lost 8 bases; unmatched junction nucleotides: 4. The CDR3 coding sequence is TGTGCCAGCAGTTACTCGGGACTAGCGGGATTTGATGAGCAGTTCTTC. It codes for CASSYSGLAGFDEQFF.

This clone came up a few times. The same CDR3 also results from other DNA sequences found in this sample. The genes are TRBV5-1 and TRBJ1-4; 9 bases fit TRBD1. The junction had 6 bases not matched to a gene; V was cut back by 4 bases and J by 5 bases. The CDR3 contains 15 residues. Germline CDR1 and CDR2: SGHRS and YFSETQ. CDR3: CASSPGTGRNEKLFF. CDR3 bases: TGCGCCAGCAGCCCCGGGACAGGGAGGAATGAAAAACTGTTTTTT.

The count of this clone is one. The CDR3 region has the DNA TGTGCCAGCAGCCCAAGCCCCGGGACAGTGAACACTGAAGCTTTCTTT. It yields the protein CASSPSPGTVNTEAFF. This chain joins TRBV5-6 and TRBJ1-1, with 7 bases that match TRBD1. The germline CDR1 and CDR2 sequences are SGHDT and YYEEEE. The V and J ends lost 4 bases and 0 bases, in that order; junction bases with no gene match: 9. The CDR3 is 16 residues long.

The V and J genes are TRBV4-1 and TRBJ1-1, with 9 bases identical to TRBD1. The CDR3 runs to 15 residues. The V and J ends lost 3 bases and 4 bases, in that order; junction bases with no gene match: 6. The germline V gene has CDR1 MGHRA and CDR2 YSYEKL. As DNA, the CDR3 is TGCGCCAGCAGCCACCCGGGACAGGGAGGCACTGAAGCTTTCTTT. As protein: CASSHPGQGGTEAFF.

The chain joins TRBV19 to TRBJ1-5; D unclear. From germline, CDR1 is LNHDA and CDR2 SQIVND (reference sequence). V shed 5 bases and J shed 4 bases, with 9 bases lying between them. The CDR3 runs to 13 residues. CDR3 loop: CASSAALNQPQHF. For the CDR3, the DNA is TGTGCCAGTAGTGCCGCCTTGAATCAGCCCCAGCATTTT.

The chain recombines TRBV27 with TRBJ1-5; 8 positions agree with TRBD1. The CDR3 loop spans 14 amino acids. Trimming took 7 bases from V and 2 from J; bases not matched to a gene: 4. Germline V gives CDR1 MNHEY, CDR2 SMNVEV (reference sequence). CDR3 protein: CASKVDRGNQPQHF. The DNA of the CDR3 is TGTGCCAGCAAGGTGGACAGGGGCAATCAGCCCCAGCATTTT.